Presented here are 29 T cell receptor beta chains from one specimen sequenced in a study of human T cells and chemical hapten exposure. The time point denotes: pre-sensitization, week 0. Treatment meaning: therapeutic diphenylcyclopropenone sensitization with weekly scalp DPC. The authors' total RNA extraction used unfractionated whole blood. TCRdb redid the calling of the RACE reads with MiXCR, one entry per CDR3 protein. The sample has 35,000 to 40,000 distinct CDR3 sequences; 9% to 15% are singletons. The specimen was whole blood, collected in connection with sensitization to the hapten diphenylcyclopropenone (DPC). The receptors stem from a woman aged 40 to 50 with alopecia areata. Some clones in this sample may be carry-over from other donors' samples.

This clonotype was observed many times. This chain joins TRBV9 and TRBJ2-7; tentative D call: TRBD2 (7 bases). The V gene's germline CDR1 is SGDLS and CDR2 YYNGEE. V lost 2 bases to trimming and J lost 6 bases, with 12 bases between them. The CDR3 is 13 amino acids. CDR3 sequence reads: CASSVGGPAEQYF. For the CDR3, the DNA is TGTGCCAGCAGCGTGGGGGGGCCTGCCGAGCAGTACTTC.

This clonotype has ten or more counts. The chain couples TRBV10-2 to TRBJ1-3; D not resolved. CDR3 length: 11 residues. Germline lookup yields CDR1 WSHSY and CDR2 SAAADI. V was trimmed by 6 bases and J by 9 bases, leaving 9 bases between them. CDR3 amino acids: CASSEVPTIYF. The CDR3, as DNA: TGCGCCAGCAGCGAGGTTCCCACCATATATTTT.

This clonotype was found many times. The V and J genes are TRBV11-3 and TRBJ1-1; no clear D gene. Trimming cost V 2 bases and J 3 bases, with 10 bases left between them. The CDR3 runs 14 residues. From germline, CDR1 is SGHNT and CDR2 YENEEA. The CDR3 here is CASSLSVRDTEAFF. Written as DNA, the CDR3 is TGTGCCAGCAGCTTATCCGTGAGGGACACTGAAGCTTTCTTT.

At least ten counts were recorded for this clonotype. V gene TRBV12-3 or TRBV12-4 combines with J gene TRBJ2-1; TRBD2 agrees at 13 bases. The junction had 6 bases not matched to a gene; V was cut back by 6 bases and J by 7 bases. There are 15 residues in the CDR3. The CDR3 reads CASSDGTSGINEQFF. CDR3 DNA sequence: TGTGCCAGCAGCGACGGGACTAGCGGGATAAATGAGCAGTTCTTC.

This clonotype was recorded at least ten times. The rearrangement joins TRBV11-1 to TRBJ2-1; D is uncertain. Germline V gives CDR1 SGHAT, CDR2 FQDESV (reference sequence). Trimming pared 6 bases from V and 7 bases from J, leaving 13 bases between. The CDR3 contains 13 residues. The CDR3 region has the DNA TGTGCCAGCAGAAAAGGCAGAAATAATGAGCAGTTCTTC. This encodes CASRKGRNNEQFF.

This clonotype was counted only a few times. CDR3 in amino acids: CASSLARLLANTGELFF. CDR3 DNA: TGTGCCAGCAGCTTAGCAAGACTCCTCGCGAACACCGGGGAGCTGTTTTTT. The chain carries TRBV7-8 and TRBJ2-2; D not resolved. Germline V lookup: CDR1 SGHVS, CDR2 FQNEAQ. The V gene lost 0 bases and the J gene lost 0 bases, with 11 bases spanning the gap. The CDR3 sequence is 17 residues long.

The CDR3 DNA follows: TGTGCCAGCAAAGGGGGCCAAACCACCGGGGAGCTGTTTTTT. It yields the protein CASKGGQTTGELFF. The V and J genes are TRBV6-4 and TRBJ2-2; 7 bases are a match to TRBD1. The trim removed 7 bases at V and 4 bases at J, leaving 6 bases unmatched. The V gene's germline CDR1 is MRHNA and CDR2 SNTAGT. The CDR3 is 14 amino acids.

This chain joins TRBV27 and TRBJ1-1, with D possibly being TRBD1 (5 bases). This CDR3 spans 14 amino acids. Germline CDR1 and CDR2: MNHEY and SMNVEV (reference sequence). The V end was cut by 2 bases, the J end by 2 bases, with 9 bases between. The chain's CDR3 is CASSLGAFNTEAFF. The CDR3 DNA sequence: TGTGCCAGCAGTTTAGGGGCATTTAACACTGAAGCTTTCTTT.

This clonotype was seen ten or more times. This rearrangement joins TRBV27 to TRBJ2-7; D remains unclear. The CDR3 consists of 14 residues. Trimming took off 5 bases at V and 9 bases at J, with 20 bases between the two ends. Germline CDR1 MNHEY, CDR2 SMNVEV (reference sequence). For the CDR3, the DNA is TGTGCCAGCAGTCCCATCGGGCCCTATAACGGGCAGTACTTC. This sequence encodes CASSPIGPYNGQYF.

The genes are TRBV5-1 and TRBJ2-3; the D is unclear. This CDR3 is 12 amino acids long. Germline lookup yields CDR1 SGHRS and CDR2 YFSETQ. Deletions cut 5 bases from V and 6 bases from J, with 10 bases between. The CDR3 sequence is CASRMGADTQYF. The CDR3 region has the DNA TGCGCCAGCAGGATGGGTGCCGATACGCAGTATTTT.

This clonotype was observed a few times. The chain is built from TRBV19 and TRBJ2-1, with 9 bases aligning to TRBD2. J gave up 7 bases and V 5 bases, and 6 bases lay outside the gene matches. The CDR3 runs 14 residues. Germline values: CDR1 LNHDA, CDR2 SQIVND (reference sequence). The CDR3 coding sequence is TGTGCCAGTAGTCCACGGACTAGCGTGAATGAGCAGTTCTTC. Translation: CASSPRTSVNEQFF.

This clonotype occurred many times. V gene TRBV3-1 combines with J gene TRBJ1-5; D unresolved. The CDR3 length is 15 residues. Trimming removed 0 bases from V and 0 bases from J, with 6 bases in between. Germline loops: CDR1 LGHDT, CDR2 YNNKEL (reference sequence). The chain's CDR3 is CASSQDLGSNQPQHF. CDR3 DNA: TGTGCCAGCAGCCAAGATCTCGGTAGCAATCAGCCCCAGCATTTT.

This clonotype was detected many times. Here the CDR3 reads CASSQDAAYTGELFF. CDR3 coding DNA: TGCGCCAGCAGCCAAGATGCAGCTTACACCGGGGAGCTGTTTTTT. The gene calls are TRBV4-1 and TRBJ2-2; no reliable D call. Trimming left V 0 bases short and J 3 bases short, with 8 bases between. CDR1 and CDR2 from the germline V gene are MGHRA and YSYEKL. The CDR3 is 15 residues long.

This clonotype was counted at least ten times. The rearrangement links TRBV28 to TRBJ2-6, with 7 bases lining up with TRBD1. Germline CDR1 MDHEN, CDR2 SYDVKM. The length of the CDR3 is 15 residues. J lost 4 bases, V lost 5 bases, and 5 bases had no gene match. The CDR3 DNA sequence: TGTGCCAGCAGTCCCCAGGGGGAAGGGGCCAACGTCCTGACTTTC. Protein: CASSPQGEGANVLTF.

The CDR3 DNA reads as TGTGCCAGCTGTCAACTAGCGGGGGGAGACGAGCAGTACTTC. Translation gives CASCQLAGGDEQYF. The J gene is TRBJ2-7, the V gene TRBV28; 12 nucleotides align to TRBD2. Germline V lookup: CDR1 MDHEN, CDR2 SYDVKM. V was pared by 8 bases and J by 5 bases, with 7 bases of the junction left unmatched. The CDR3 is 14 amino acids.

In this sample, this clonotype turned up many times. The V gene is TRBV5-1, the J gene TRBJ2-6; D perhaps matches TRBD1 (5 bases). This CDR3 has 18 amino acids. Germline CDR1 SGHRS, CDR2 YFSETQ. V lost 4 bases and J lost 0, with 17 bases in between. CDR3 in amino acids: CASSRETTGASGANVLTF. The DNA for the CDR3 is TGCGCCAGCAGCCGAGAGACCACAGGAGCCTCTGGGGCCAACGTCCTGACTTTC.

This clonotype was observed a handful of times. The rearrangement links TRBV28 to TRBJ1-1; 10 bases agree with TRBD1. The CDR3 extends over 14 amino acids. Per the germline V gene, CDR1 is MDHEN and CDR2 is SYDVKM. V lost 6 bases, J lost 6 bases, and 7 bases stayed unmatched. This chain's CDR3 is CASRYGTGASEAFF. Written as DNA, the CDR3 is TGTGCCAGCAGATATGGGACAGGGGCTTCTGAAGCTTTCTTT.

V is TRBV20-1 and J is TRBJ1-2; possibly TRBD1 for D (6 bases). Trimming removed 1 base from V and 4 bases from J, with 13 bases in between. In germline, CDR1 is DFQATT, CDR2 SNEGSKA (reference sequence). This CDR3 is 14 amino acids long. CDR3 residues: CSARGTEPGYGYTF. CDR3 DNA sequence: TGCAGTGCTAGAGGGACAGAGCCGGGCTATGGCTACACCTTC.

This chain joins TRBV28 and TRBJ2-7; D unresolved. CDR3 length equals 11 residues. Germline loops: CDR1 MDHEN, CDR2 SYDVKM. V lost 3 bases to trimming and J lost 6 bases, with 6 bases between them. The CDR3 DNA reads TGTGCCAGCAGTTTTCTAAGCGAGCAGTACTTC. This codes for CASSFLSEQYF.

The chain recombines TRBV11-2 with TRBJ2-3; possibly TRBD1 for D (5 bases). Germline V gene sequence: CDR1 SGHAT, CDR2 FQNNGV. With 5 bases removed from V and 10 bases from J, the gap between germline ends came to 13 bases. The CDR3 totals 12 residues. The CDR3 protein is CASSALEGAQYF. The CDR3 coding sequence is TGTGCCAGCAGCGCCCTGGAAGGGGCGCAGTATTTT.

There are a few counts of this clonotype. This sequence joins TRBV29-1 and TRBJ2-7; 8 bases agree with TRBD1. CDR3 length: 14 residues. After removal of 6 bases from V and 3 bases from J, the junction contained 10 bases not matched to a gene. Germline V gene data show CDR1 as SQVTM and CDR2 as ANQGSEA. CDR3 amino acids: CSVLPGGRDYEQYF. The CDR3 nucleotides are TGCAGCGTCCTTCCAGGGGGCAGAGACTACGAGCAGTACTTC.

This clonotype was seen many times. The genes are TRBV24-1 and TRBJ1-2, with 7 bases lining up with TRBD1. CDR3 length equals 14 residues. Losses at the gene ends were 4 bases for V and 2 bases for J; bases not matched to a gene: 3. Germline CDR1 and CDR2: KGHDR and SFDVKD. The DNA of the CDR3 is TGTGCCACCAGTGACCAACAGGGGAACTATGGCTACACCTTC. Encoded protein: CATSDQQGNYGYTF.

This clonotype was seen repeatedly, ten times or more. The CDR3 loop is CASSNWGYRGANNSPLHF. Here the CDR3 DNA reads TGTGCCAGCAGCAACTGGGGCTACAGGGGTGCTAATAATTCACCCCTCCACTTT. J is TRBJ1-6 and V is TRBV7-9, with 7 bases that match TRBD1. CDR3 length: 18 residues. Germline loops: CDR1 SEHNR, CDR2 FQNEAQ (reference sequence). V trimming: 5 bases; J trimming: 5 bases; junction bases outside the gene matches: 15.

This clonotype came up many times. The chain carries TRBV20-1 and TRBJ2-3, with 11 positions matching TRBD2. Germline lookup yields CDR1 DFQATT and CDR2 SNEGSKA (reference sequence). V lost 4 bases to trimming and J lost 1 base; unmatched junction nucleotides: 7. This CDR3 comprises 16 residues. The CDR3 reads CSATNPLAGGTDTQYF. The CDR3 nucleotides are TGCAGTGCTACCAACCCACTAGCGGGGGGCACAGATACGCAGTATTTT.

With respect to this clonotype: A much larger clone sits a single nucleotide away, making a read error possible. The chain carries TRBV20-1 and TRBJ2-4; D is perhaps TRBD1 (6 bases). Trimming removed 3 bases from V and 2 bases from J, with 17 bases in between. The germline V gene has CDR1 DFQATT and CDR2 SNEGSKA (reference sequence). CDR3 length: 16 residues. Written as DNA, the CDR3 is TGCAGTGCTAGGGGGGCAGCGGTACTGACCAAAAACATTCAGTACTTC. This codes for CSARGAAVLTKNIQYF.

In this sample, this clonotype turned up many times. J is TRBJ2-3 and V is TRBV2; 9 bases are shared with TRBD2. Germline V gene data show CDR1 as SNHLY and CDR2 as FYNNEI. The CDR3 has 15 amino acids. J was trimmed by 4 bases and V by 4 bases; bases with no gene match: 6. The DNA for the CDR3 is TGTGCCAGCAGTGTCCCTAGCGGGACTTCAGATACGCAGTATTTT. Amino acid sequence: CASSVPSGTSDTQYF.

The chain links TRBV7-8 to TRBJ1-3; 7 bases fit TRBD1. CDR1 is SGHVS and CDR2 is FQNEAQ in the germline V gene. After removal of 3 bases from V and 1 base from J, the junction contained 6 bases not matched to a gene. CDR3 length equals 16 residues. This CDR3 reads CASSFIGGASGNTIYF. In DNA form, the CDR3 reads TGTGCCAGCAGCTTTATAGGGGGCGCTTCTGGAAACACCATATATTTT.

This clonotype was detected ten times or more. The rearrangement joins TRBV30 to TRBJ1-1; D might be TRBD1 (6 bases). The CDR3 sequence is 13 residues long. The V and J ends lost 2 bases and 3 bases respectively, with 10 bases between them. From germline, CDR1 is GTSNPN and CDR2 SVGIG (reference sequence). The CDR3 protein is CAWSRGLDTEAFF. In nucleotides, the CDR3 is TGTGCCTGGAGTAGGGGGTTGGACACTGAAGCTTTCTTT.

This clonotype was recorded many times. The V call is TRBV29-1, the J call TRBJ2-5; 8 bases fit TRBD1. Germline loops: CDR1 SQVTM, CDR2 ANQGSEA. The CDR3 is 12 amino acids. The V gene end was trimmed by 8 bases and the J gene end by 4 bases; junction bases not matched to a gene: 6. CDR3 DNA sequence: TGCAGCCTCGGACAGGGAACAGAGACCCAGTACTTC. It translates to CSLGQGTETQYF. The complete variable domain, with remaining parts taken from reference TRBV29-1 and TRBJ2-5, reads SAVISQKPSRDICQRGTSLTIQCQVDSQVTMMFWYRQQPGQSLTLIATANQGSEATYESGFVIDKFPISRPNLTFSTLTVSNMSPEDSSIYLCSLGQGTETQYFGPGTRLLVL.